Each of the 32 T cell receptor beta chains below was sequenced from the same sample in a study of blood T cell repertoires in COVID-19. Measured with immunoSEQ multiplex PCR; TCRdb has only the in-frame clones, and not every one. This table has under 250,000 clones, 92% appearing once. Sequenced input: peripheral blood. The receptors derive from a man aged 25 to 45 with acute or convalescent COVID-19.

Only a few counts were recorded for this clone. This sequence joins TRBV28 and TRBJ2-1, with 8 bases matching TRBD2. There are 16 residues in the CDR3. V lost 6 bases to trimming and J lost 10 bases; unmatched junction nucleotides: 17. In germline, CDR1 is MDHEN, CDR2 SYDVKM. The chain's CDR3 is CASSPSTGTSFIEQFF. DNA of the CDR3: TGTGCCAGCAGCCCCTCTACCGGGACTAGTTTTATCGAGCAGTTCTTC.

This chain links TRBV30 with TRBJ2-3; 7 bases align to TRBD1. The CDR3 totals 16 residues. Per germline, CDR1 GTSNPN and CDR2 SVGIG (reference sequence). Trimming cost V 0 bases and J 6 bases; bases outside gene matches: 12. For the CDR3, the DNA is TGTGCCTGGAGTGTACTACAGGGGCTCCCTGGGGATACGCAGTATTTT. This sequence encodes CAWSVLQGLPGDTQYF.

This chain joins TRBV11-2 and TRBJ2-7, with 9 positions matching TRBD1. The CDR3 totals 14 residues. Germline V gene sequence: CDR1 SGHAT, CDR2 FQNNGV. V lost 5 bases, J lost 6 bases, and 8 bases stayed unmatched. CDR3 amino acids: CASSTDRGVAEQYF. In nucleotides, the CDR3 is TGTGCCAGCAGCACGGACAGGGGTGTCGCCGAGCAGTACTTC.

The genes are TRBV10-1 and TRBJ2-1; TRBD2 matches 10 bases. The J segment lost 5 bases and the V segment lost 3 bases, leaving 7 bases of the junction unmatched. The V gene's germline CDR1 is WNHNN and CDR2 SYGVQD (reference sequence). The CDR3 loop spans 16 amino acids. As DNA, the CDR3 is TGCGCCAGCAGTGACTTCCCTAGCGGGAGTGACAATGAGCAGTTCTTC. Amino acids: CASSDFPSGSDNEQFF.

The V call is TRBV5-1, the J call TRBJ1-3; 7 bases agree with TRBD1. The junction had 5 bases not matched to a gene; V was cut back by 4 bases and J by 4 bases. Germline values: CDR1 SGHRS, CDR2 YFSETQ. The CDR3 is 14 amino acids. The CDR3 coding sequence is TGCGCCAGCAGCCCTGACAGGGAAGGAAACACCATATATTTT. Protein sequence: CASSPDREGNTIYF.

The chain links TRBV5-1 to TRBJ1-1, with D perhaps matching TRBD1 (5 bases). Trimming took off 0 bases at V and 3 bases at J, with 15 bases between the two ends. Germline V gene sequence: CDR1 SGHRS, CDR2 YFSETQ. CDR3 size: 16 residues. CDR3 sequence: CASSLDDRGGDTEAFF. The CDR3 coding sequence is TGCGCCAGCAGCTTGGATGACCGAGGAGGGGACACTGAAGCTTTCTTT.

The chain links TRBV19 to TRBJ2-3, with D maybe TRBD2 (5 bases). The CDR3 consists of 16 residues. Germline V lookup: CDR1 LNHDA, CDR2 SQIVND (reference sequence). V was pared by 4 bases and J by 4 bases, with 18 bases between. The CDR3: CASSNNPGSVADTQYF. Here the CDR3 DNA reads TGTGCCAGTAGTAATAATCCGGGATCAGTGGCAGATACGCAGTATTTT.

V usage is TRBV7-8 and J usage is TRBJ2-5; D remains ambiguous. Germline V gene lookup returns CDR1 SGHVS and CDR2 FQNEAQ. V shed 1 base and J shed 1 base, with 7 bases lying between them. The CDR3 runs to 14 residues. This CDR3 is CASSLVETQETQYF. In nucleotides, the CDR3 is TGTGCCAGCAGCTTAGTGGAGACCCAAGAGACCCAGTACTTC.

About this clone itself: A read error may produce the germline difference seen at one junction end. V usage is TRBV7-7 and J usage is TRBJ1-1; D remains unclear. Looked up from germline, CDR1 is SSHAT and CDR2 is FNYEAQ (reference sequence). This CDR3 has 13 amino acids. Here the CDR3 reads CASSFERHTEAFF. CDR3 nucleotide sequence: TGTGCTAGCAGCTTCGAGCGGCACACTGAAGCTTTCTTT.

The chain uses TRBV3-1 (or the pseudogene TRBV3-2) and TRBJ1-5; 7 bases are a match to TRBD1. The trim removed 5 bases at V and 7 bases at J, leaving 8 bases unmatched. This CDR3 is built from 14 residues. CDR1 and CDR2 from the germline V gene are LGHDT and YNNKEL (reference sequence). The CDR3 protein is CASSYRQGAQPQHF. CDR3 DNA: TGTGCCAGCAGCTACAGACAGGGCGCCCAGCCCCAGCATTTT.

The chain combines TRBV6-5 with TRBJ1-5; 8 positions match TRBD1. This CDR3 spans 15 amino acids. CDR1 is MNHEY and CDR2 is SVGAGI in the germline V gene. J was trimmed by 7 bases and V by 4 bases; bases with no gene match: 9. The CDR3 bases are TGTGCCAGCAGTTGGGACAGGACAGGTAGACAGCCCCAGCATTTT. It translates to CASSWDRTGRQPQHF.

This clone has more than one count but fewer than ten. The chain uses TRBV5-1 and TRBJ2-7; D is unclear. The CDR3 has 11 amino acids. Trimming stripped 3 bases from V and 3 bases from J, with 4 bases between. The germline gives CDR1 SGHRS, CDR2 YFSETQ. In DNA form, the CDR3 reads TGCGCCAGCAGCTCCAACTACGAGCAGTACTTC. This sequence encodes CASSSNYEQYF.

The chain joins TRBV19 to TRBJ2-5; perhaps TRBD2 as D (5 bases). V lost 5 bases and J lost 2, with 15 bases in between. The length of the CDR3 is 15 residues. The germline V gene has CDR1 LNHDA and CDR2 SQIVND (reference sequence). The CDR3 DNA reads TGTGCCAGTAGTCCTATTGTCGGGGTACAAGAGACCCAGTACTTC. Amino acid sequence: CASSPIVGVQETQYF.

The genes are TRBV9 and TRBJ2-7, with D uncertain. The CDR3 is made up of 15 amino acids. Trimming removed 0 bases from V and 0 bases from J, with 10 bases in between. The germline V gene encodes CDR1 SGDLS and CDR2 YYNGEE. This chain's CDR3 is CASSVESGSSYEQYF. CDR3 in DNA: TGTGCCAGCAGCGTAGAGTCAGGAAGCTCCTACGAGCAGTACTTC.

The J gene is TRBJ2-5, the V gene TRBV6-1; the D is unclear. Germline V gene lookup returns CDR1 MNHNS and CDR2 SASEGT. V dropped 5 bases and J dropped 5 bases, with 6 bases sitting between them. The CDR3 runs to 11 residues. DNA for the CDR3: TGTGCCAGCAGTTTCCGGGAGACCCAGTACTTC. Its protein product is CASSFRETQYF.

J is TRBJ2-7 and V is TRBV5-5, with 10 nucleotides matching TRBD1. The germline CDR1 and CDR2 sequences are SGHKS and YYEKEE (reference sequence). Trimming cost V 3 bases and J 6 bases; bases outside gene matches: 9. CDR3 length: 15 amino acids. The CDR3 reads CASSSDRGRIVEQYF. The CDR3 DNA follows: TGTGCCAGCAGCTCCGACAGGGGGCGGATCGTCGAGCAGTACTTC.

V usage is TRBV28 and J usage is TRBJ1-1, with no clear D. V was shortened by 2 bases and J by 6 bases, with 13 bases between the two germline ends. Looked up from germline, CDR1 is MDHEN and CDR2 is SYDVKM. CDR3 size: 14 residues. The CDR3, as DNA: TGTGCCAGCAGTTTAACCGGGGATCGGGCTGAAGCTTTCTTT. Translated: CASSLTGDRAEAFF.

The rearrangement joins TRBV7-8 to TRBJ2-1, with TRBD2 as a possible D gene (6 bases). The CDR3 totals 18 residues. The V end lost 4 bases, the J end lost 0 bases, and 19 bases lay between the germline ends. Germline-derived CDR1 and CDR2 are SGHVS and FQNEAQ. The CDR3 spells CASSSRRVPSSSYNEQFF. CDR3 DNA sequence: TGTGCCAGCAGCTCCCGGAGGGTTCCAAGCAGCTCCTACAATGAGCAGTTCTTC.

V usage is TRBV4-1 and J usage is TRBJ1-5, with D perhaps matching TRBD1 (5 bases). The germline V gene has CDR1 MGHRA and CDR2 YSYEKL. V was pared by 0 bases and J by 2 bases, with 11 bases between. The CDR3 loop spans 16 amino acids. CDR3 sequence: CASSQEGAVGNQPQHF. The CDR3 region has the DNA TGCGCCAGCAGCCAAGAAGGGGCAGTTGGCAATCAGCCCCAGCATTTT.

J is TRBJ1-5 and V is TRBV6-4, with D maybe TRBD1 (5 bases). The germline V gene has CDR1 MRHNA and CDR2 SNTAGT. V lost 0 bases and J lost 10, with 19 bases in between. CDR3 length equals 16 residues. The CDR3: CASSDSVRRRGNPQHF. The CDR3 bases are TGTGCCAGCAGTGACTCAGTCAGGCGGCGGGGCAATCCCCAGCATTTT.

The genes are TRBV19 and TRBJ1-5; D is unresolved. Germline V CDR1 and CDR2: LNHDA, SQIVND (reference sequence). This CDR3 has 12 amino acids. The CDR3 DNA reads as TGTGCTTCGAGGGAGCGGAATCAGCCCCAGCATTTT. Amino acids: CASRERNQPQHF.

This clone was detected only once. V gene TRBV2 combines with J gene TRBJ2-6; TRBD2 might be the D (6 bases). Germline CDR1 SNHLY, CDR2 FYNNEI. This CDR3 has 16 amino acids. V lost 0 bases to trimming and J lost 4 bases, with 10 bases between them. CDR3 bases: TGTGCCAGCAGTGAAGCCGCGGGGCCCGGGGCCAACGTCCTGACTTTC. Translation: CASSEAAGPGANVLTF.

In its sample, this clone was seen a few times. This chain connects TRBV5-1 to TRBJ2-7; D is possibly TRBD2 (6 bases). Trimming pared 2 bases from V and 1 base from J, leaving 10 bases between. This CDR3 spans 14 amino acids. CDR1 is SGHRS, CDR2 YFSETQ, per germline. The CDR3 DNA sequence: TGCGCCAGCAGCTTTCTGGAGGGTTCCTACGAGCAGTACTTC. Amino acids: CASSFLEGSYEQYF.

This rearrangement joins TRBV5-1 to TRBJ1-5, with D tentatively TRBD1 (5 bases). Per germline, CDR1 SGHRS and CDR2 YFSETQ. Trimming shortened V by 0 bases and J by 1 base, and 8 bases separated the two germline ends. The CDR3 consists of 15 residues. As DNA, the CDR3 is TGCGCCAGCAGCTTGGACGGGGGAAGCAATCAGCCCCAGCATTTT. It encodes CASSLDGGSNQPQHF. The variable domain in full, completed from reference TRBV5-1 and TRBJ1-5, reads KAGVTQTPRYLIKTRGQQVTLSCSPISGHRSVSWYQQTPGQGLQFLFEYFSETQRNKGNFPGRFSGRQFSNSRSEMNVSTLELGDSALYLCASSLDGGSNQPQHFGDGTRLSIL.

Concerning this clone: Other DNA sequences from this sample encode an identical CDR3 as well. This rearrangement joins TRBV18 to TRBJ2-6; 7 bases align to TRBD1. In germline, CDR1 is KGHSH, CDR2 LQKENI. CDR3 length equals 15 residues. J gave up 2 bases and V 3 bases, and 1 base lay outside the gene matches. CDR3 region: CASSPDRAGANVLTF. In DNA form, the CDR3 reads TGTGCCAGCTCACCCGACAGGGCTGGGGCCAACGTCCTGACTTTC.

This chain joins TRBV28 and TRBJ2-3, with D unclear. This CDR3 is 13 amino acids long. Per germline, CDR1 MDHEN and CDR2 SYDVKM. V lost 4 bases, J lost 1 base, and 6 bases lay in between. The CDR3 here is CASSSPGTDTQYF. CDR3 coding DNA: TGTGCCAGCAGTTCTCCTGGCACAGATACGCAGTATTTT.

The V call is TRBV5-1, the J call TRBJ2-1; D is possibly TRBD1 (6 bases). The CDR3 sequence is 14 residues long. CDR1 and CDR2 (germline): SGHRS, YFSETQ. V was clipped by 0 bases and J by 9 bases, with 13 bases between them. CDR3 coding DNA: TGCGCCAGCAGCTTGGACAGGGACATGACTGAGCAGTTCTTC. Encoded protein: CASSLDRDMTEQFF.

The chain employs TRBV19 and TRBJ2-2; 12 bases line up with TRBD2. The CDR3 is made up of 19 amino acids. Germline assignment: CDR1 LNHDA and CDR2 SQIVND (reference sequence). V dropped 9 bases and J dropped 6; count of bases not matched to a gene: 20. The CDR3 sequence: CASPSVLTSSGGVPGELFF. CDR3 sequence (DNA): TGTGCCAGCCCAAGTGTCCTTACATCTAGCGGGGGGGTCCCCGGGGAGCTGTTTTTT.

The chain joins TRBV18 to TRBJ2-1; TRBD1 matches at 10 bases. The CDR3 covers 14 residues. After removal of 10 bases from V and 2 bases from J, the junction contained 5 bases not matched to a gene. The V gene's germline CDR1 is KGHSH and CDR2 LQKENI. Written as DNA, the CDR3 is TGTGCCAATACAGGGACAGGGGCCTACAATGAGCAGTTCTTC. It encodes CANTGTGAYNEQFF. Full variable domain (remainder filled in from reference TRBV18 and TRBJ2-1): NAGVMQNPRHLVRRRGQEARLRCSPMKGHSHVYWYRQLPEEGLKFMVYLQKENIIDESGMPKERFSAEFPKEGPSILRIQQVVRGDSAAYFCANTGTGAYNEQFFGPGTRLTVL.

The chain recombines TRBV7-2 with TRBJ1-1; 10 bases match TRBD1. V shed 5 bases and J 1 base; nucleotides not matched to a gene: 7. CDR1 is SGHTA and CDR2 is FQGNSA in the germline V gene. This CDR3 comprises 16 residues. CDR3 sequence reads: CASSRRQGAKNTEAFF. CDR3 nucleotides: TGTGCCAGCAGCCGCAGACAGGGGGCGAAGAACACTGAAGCTTTCTTT.

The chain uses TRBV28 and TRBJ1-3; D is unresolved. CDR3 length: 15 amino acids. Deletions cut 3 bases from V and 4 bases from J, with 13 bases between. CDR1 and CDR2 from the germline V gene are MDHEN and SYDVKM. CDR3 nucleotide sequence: TGTGCCAGCAGTTTTGATCCGGTCGCGGGAAACACCATATATTTT. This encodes CASSFDPVAGNTIYF.

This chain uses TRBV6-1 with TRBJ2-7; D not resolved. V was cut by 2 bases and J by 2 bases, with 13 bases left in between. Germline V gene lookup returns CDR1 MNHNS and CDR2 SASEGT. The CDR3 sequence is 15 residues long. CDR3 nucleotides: TGTGCCAGCAGTGAATATCGGAGCCCTACCTACGAGCAGTACTTC. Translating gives CASSEYRSPTYEQYF.